One T cell receptor beta chain is described in this entry. The antigen is unknown. The sample has other DNA sequences that encode this CDR3 too. The protocol was immunoSEQ multiplex PCR, while the TCRdb copy is restricted to in-frame clones and leaves out a portion. The table includes some 120,000 clones, over 75% detected once. This sample stems from a study of T cell responses to AZD1222 COVID-19 vaccine. Study outcomes and limitations: Samples come after the peak T cell response, not at day 14. Spike was spanned by vaccine-associated CD4 TCRs, with dominance at 160-218 and 743-854. Most donors were white British, females outnumbered males, and clonal diversity was possibly underestimated. Increases in Spike-specific TCR breadth and depth were seen after two AZD1222 doses.

The CDR3 sequence is 12 residues long. Per germline, CDR1 SEHNR and CDR2 FQNEAQ (reference sequence). V was pared by 5 bases and J by 3 bases, with 6 bases between. V and J are TRBV7-9 and TRBJ2-3; D ambiguous. This clonotype was sampled from an adult in good health. The sequences come from peripheral blood, collected on day 0 of AZD1222 vaccination. CDR3 residues: CASSPGTDTQYF. CDR3 nucleotides: TGTGCCAGCAGCCCCGGGACAGATACGCAGTATTTT.